Shown below are 25 T cell receptor beta chains from a single sample sequenced in a study of blood T cell repertoires in COVID-19. The data were produced by immunoSEQ multiplex PCR, yet TCRdb's version contains in-frame clones alone and is incomplete. The sample has some 180,000 clones; around 83% are singletons. The material sequenced was PBMCs or T cells enriched from blood (not recorded which). These receptors were collected from a man in his forties who had recovered from COVID-19.

The sample holds one count of this clone. This rearrangement joins TRBV6-5 to TRBJ1-4; D perhaps matches TRBD1 (5 bases). CDR1 is MNHEY, CDR2 SVGAGI, per germline. This CDR3 has 14 amino acids. Trimming shortened V by 6 bases and J by 3 bases, and 11 bases separated the two germline ends. The CDR3 sequence: CASRLQGPNEKLFF. The DNA for the CDR3 is TGTGCCAGCAGACTGCAGGGTCCTAATGAAAAACTGTTTTTT.

The rearrangement links TRBV28 to TRBJ2-2; tentative D call: TRBD2 (6 bases). Trimming removed 6 bases from V and 7 bases from J, with 15 bases in between. Looked up from germline, CDR1 is MDHEN and CDR2 is SYDVKM. The CDR3 has 14 amino acids. This chain's CDR3 is CASSRGIGHGELFF. Written as DNA, the CDR3 is TGTGCCAGCAGCCGGGGGATCGGCCACGGGGAGCTGTTTTTT.

The chain carries TRBV7-9 and TRBJ1-1, with D unresolved. This CDR3 comprises 14 residues. V was clipped by 5 bases and J by 0 bases, with 10 bases between them. CDR1 SEHNR and CDR2 FQNEAQ come from the germline V gene (reference sequence). This chain's CDR3 is CASSPSAMNTEAFF. CDR3 bases: TGTGCCAGCAGCCCGAGCGCAATGAACACTGAAGCTTTCTTT.

V gene TRBV12-5 combines with J gene TRBJ1-2; D is uncertain. Trimming pared 1 base from V and 0 bases from J, leaving 9 bases between. This CDR3 contains 15 residues. From germline, CDR1 is LGHNT and CDR2 FRNRAP. This CDR3 is CASGLGEVSNYGYTF. CDR3 nucleotides: TGTGCTAGTGGTTTGGGGGAGGTTTCTAACTATGGCTACACCTTC.

The DNA for the CDR3 is TGTGCCAGCAGTTTTCTTTACGAGCAGTACTTC. It specifies CASSFLYEQYF. The chain carries TRBV28 and TRBJ2-7; no clear D gene. Germline CDR1 is MDHEN and CDR2 is SYDVKM. This CDR3 contains 11 residues. V was cut by 3 bases and J by 4 bases, with 4 bases left in between. The full variable domain, completed using reference TRBV28 and TRBJ2-7, is DVKVTQSSRYLVKRTGEKVFLECVQDMDHENMFWYRQDPGLGLRLIYFSYDVKMKEKGDIPEGYSVSREKKERFSLILESASTNQTSMYLCASSFLYEQYFGPGTRLTVT.

The chain recombines TRBV11-3 with TRBJ1-1, with unresolved D. V gave up 7 bases and J gave up 1 base, with 10 bases separating them. This CDR3 spans 13 amino acids. Germline CDR1 and CDR2: SGHNT and YENEEA. DNA for the CDR3: TGTGCCAGCACCCGAGCGGGGAACACTGAAGCTTTCTTT. Amino acid sequence: CASTRAGNTEAFF.

This clone was recorded once. The J gene is TRBJ1-5, the V gene TRBV30; possible D gene TRBD1, 5 bases. CDR3 length: 13 amino acids. Deletions cut 1 base from V and 2 bases from J, with 6 bases between. Germline lookup yields CDR1 GTSNPN and CDR2 SVGIG (reference sequence). CDR3 coding DNA: TGTGCCTGGAGTGAAGGGGGCAATCAGCCCCAGCATTTT. Its protein is CAWSEGGNQPQHF.

V gene TRBV4-1 combines with J gene TRBJ2-5; 8 bases align to TRBD2. V lost 0 bases and J lost 5; bases outside the gene matches: 5. The CDR3 spans 15 residues. Germline V CDR1 and CDR2: MGHRA, YSYEKL. CDR3 region: CASSQERGGMETQYF. CDR3 DNA sequence: TGCGCCAGCAGCCAAGAACGGGGGGGCATGGAGACCCAGTACTTC.

Only a few counts were recorded for this clone. The chain employs TRBV14 and TRBJ2-1, with TRBD1 identical over 7 bases. After removal of 3 bases from V and 0 bases from J, the junction contained 5 bases not matched to a gene. The germline V gene has CDR1 SGHDN and CDR2 FVKESK. The length of the CDR3 is 16 residues. CDR3 nucleotide sequence: TGTGCCAGCAGCCAGTGGGACAGTGCCTCCTACAATGAGCAGTTCTTC. It is translated as CASSQWDSASYNEQFF.

This sequence joins TRBV13 and TRBJ1-2; 9 positions match TRBD1. This CDR3 spans 16 amino acids. V shed 3 bases and J 8 bases; nucleotides not matched to a gene: 13. Germline lookup yields CDR1 PRHDT and CDR2 FYEKMQ (reference sequence). In DNA, the CDR3 is TGTGCCAGCAGCTTCCTAGGGACAGGGAAAGAACGCGGCTACACCTTC. Protein sequence: CASSFLGTGKERGYTF.

The chain employs TRBV6-1 and TRBJ1-4; maybe TRBD1 (6 bases). The CDR3 loop spans 16 amino acids. The germline V gene has CDR1 MNHNS and CDR2 SASEGT. V lost 2 bases and J 0 bases, leaving 10 bases between the germline ends. This CDR3 is CASSEFRQATNEKLFF. The CDR3 DNA follows: TGTGCCAGCAGTGAATTTAGACAGGCAACTAATGAAAAACTGTTTTTT.

This chain uses TRBV5-1 with TRBJ2-3, with 10 bases fitting TRBD1. CDR3 size: 15 residues. Germline V CDR1 and CDR2: SGHRS, YFSETQ. Trimming cost V 3 bases and J 5 bases; bases outside gene matches: 6. The CDR3, as DNA: TGCGCCAGCAGCTGGCGGACAGGGGGTGGAGATACGCAGTATTTT. As protein: CASSWRTGGGDTQYF.

This chain uses TRBV28 with TRBJ2-7, with D tentatively TRBD1 (6 bases). This CDR3 contains 16 residues. The germline V gene has CDR1 MDHEN and CDR2 SYDVKM. V shed 4 bases and J shed 3 bases, with 19 bases lying between them. The CDR3 DNA reads TGTGCCAGCAGTTCGTCTCCGGACAGAACTCTCTACGAGCAGTACTTC. This translates into CASSSSPDRTLYEQYF.

The CDR3 DNA is TGCAGCGTTGTTAAGAGGACAATGAACACTGAAGCTTTCTTT. Encoded protein: CSVVKRTMNTEAFF. The rearrangement links TRBV29-1 to TRBJ1-1; D perhaps matches TRBD1 (5 bases). In germline, CDR1 is SQVTM, CDR2 ANQGSEA. The CDR3 spans 14 residues. Trimming left V 4 bases short and J 0 bases short, with 12 bases between.

The chain joins TRBV12-3 or TRBV12-4 to TRBJ1-2, with a tentative D call TRBD1 (6 bases). The CDR3 is 13 amino acids. V gave up 5 bases and J gave up 8 bases, with 15 bases separating them. The DNA for the CDR3 is TGTGCCAGCAGTCCCCGGGGGGCGCTGGGCTACACCTTC. Residues: CASSPRGALGYTF.

The J gene is TRBJ1-4, the V gene TRBV6-5; TRBD1 agrees at 7 bases. V lost 6 bases, J lost 8 bases, and 12 bases stayed unmatched. Germline CDR1 is MNHEY and CDR2 is SVGAGI. The CDR3 loop spans 15 amino acids. The CDR3 coding sequence is TGTGCCAGCAGAGCCAGGGGGGCTTTTAAGGAAAAACTGTTTTTT. Translated, it gives CASRARGAFKEKLFF.

The rearrangement uses TRBV18 and TRBJ1-6, with D perhaps matching TRBD1 (5 bases). V dropped 3 bases and J dropped 9 bases, with 21 bases sitting between them. CDR3 length: 17 amino acids. The V gene's germline CDR1 is KGHSH and CDR2 LQKENI. In nucleotides, the CDR3 is TGTGCCAGCTCACCCCAAGGGTCAGGGCAATTTTTTTCACCCCTCCACTTT. The encoded protein is CASSPQGSGQFFSPLHF.

The chain has TRBV5-1 and TRBJ2-1; D not resolved. V was cut by 0 bases and J by 7 bases, with 17 bases left in between. CDR1 is SGHRS, CDR2 YFSETQ, per germline. CDR3 length: 16 residues. The CDR3 region is CASSLVFLRMENEQFF. The CDR3 DNA follows: TGCGCCAGCAGCTTGGTTTTCCTCCGGATGGAGAATGAGCAGTTCTTC.

This clone was seen only once. This chain links TRBV19 with TRBJ1-5, with D perhaps TRBD1 (5 bases). From germline, CDR1 is LNHDA and CDR2 SQIVND (reference sequence). This CDR3 has 14 amino acids. Trimming removed 3 bases from V and 3 bases from J, with 9 bases in between. CDR3 DNA: TGTGCCAGTAGTATCGACAGAGTCAATCAGCCCCAGCATTTT. Translation gives CASSIDRVNQPQHF.

This clone appeared once. The rearrangement links TRBV5-1 to TRBJ1-1; 9 nucleotides align to TRBD1. V lost 3 bases, J lost 2 bases, and 11 bases stayed unmatched. Germline CDR1 and CDR2: SGHRS and YFSETQ. This CDR3 has 17 residues. CDR3 residues: CASSSAETGGFNTEAFF. In DNA form, the CDR3 reads TGCGCCAGCAGCTCGGCCGAGACAGGGGGTTTTAACACTGAAGCTTTCTTT.

This chain connects TRBV25-1 to TRBJ2-2; 7 bases fit TRBD1. The CDR3 is 16 residues long. The V gene end was trimmed by 4 bases and the J gene end by 6 bases; junction bases not matched to a gene: 11. The germline V gene encodes CDR1 MGHDK and CDR2 SYGVNS. CDR3 amino acids: CASSGGQEEGAGELFF. The CDR3 nucleotides read TGTGCCAGCAGTGGTGGACAGGAGGAAGGGGCCGGGGAGCTGTTTTTT.

This chain connects TRBV15 to TRBJ1-6; D not certain. V lost 0 bases and J 5 bases, leaving 14 bases between the germline ends. The CDR3 spans 17 residues. Per the germline V gene, CDR1 is LNHNV and CDR2 is YYDKDF (reference sequence). The CDR3 region has the DNA TGTGCCACCAGCAGAGATTCCGTCGATGGGCATAATTCACCCCTCCACTTT. Amino acids: CATSRDSVDGHNSPLHF.

V is TRBV2 and J is TRBJ1-6; D gene unclear. Germline loops: CDR1 SNHLY, CDR2 FYNNEI. Deletions cut 6 bases from V and 9 bases from J, with 6 bases between. The CDR3 totals 11 residues. For the CDR3, the DNA is TGTGCCAGCAGCTCCTCTTCACCCCTCCACTTT. Translating it yields CASSSSSPLHF.

The rearrangement links TRBV19 to TRBJ2-2; tentatively, D is TRBD2 (7 bases). This CDR3 spans 14 amino acids. CDR1 is LNHDA and CDR2 is SQIVND in the germline V gene (reference sequence). V lost 4 bases, J lost 7 bases, and 13 bases lay in between. In nucleotides, the CDR3 is TGTGCCAGTAGTAGCGGGGGCGCAGACGGGGAGCTGTTTTTT. It specifies CASSSGGADGELFF.

The rearrangement links TRBV5-5 to TRBJ1-1; unclear D gene. The CDR3 consists of 15 residues. Germline-derived CDR1 and CDR2 are SGHKS and YYEKEE (reference sequence). Deletions cut 4 bases from V and 3 bases from J, with 16 bases between. DNA of the CDR3: TGTGCCAGCAGCCCCGATTTACGTCGGGACACTGAAGCTTTCTTT. Translating gives CASSPDLRRDTEAFF. The full variable domain, in which reference TRBV5-5 and TRBJ1-1 provide the parts outside the CDR3, is DAGVTQSPTHLIKTRGQQVTLRCSPISGHKSVSWYQQVLGQGPQFIFQYYEKEERGRGNFPDRFSARQFPNYSSELNVNALLLGDSALYLCASSPDLRRDTEAFFGQGTRLTVV.